The 23 T cell receptor beta chains below come from one sample, sequenced in a study of blood T cell repertoires in COVID-19. Here immunoSEQ multiplex PCR was the method, and the copy in TCRdb shows in-frame clones only, minus some. The sample contains over 450,000 clones, 89% of which appear only once. The sample taken for sequencing was peripheral blood. These receptors came from a young man with COVID-19, enrolled during active disease.

The chain links TRBV5-8 to TRBJ2-3; no clear D. The CDR3 runs 15 residues. Germline V gives CDR1 SGHTS, CDR2 YDEGEE. The V end lost 2 bases, the J end lost 1 base, and 11 bases lay between the germline ends. CDR3 sequence: CASSFLQIRTDTQYF. Here the CDR3 DNA reads TGTGCCAGCAGCTTTCTCCAGATACGCACAGATACGCAGTATTTT.

CDR3 in amino acids: CASSEWTGGLSQETQYF. The CDR3 region has the DNA TGCGCCAGCAGTGAATGGACAGGGGGCCTTAGCCAAGAGACCCAGTACTTC. This chain joins TRBV10-1 and TRBJ2-5; 11 positions match TRBD1. The germline CDR1 and CDR2 sequences are WNHNN and SYGVQD (reference sequence). This CDR3 has 17 residues. With 3 bases clipped from V and 1 base from J, the junction kept 7 bases outside the gene matches.

The V call is TRBV5-5, the J call TRBJ1-6; weak D call: TRBD1 (5 bases). CDR1 is SGHKS, CDR2 YYEKEE, per germline (reference sequence). The V gene lost 0 bases and the J gene lost 6 bases, with 10 bases spanning the gap. The CDR3 sequence is 15 residues long. The CDR3 coding sequence is TGTGCCAGCAGCTTGGGCCACCAGGGTAATTCACCCCTCCACTTT. It yields the protein CASSLGHQGNSPLHF.

This clone was seen only once. The V and J genes are TRBV5-4 and TRBJ2-2, with D unclear. The CDR3 is 15 amino acids. Germline CDR1 SGHNT, CDR2 YYREEE (reference sequence). The V gene lost 1 base and the J gene lost 5 bases, with 12 bases spanning the gap. CDR3 region: CASSLLRSRTGELFF. CDR3 DNA sequence: TGTGCCAGCAGCTTGTTAAGATCTCGGACCGGGGAGCTGTTTTTT.

V is TRBV6-5 and J is TRBJ1-2, with a possible D match to TRBD1 (5 bases). V shed 7 bases and J shed 4 bases, with 19 bases lying between them. Germline CDR1 and CDR2: MNHEY and SVGAGI. The CDR3 consists of 15 residues. CDR3 DNA sequence: TGTGCCAGCACCTCTGCTAGGGGCGTACTCTATGGCTACACCTTC. As protein: CASTSARGVLYGYTF.

The chain carries TRBV24-1 and TRBJ1-2; 8 bases map to TRBD1. After removal of 8 bases from V and 2 bases from J, the junction contained 3 bases not matched to a gene. The CDR3 runs to 13 residues. CDR1 is KGHDR, CDR2 SFDVKD, per germline. The CDR3 protein is CATTRDRNYGYTF. The DNA of the CDR3 is TGTGCCACCACAAGGGACAGGAACTATGGCTACACCTTC.

In nucleotides, the CDR3 is TGTGCCACCAGCGGGAGGCAGGACAAGGAAAAAAGGCCGCAAAGTGGCTACACCTTC. Translating gives CATSGRQDKEKRPQSGYTF. V gene TRBV15 combines with J gene TRBJ1-2; D might be TRBD1 (5 bases). This CDR3 has 19 amino acids. The germline gives CDR1 LNHNV, CDR2 YYDKDF (reference sequence). V lost 5 bases, J lost 7 bases, and 32 bases lay in between.

The genes are TRBV12-5 and TRBJ2-1, with 12 bases lining up with TRBD2. The CDR3 has 18 residues. The junction had 9 bases not matched to a gene; V was cut back by 3 bases and J by 3 bases. In germline, CDR1 is LGHNT, CDR2 FRNRAP. The CDR3: CASGFGLAGRSVYNEQFF. CDR3 coding DNA: TGTGCTAGTGGTTTCGGACTAGCGGGAAGGTCGGTCTACAATGAGCAGTTCTTC.

Points on this clone: Additional DNA sequences in this sample encode the identical CDR3. The chain uses TRBV2 and TRBJ2-1; D is ambiguous. Between the trimmed V and J ends, which lost 6 bases and 3 bases, there was a span of 6 bases. Germline V gives CDR1 SNHLY, CDR2 FYNNEI. CDR3 size: 12 residues. CDR3 sequence reads: CASSPDYNEQFF. CDR3 DNA: TGTGCCAGCAGCCCAGACTACAATGAGCAGTTCTTC.

This clone appeared a few times. The J gene is TRBJ2-1, the V gene TRBV27; 7 bases are shared with TRBD2. The germline gives CDR1 MNHEY, CDR2 SMNVEV (reference sequence). This CDR3 has 15 residues. J gave up 0 bases and V 6 bases, and 5 bases lay outside the gene matches. The CDR3 DNA sequence: TGTGCCAGCAGGGACGGGAGGCCCTCCTACAATGAGCAGTTCTTC. Translating it yields CASRDGRPSYNEQFF.

The rearrangement joins TRBV6-5 to TRBJ2-7; TRBD2 is a possible D gene (6 bases). This CDR3 is 15 amino acids long. Trimming pared 8 bases from V and 0 bases from J, leaving 17 bases between. Germline V gene lookup returns CDR1 MNHEY and CDR2 SVGAGI. This chain's CDR3 is CASGAYTGSSYEQYF. The CDR3 DNA sequence: TGTGCCAGCGGAGCCTATACCGGGAGCTCCTACGAGCAGTACTTC.

This clone has only one observation. This chain uses TRBV21-1 with TRBJ2-7; TRBD2, as called in the table, went unchecked against the DNA. TRBV21-1 is termed a pseudogene. The CDR3 length is 18 residues. This CDR3 reads CASSCLQRERLPFYEQYF. The CDR3 DNA reads as TGTGCCAGCTCGTGCCTCCAAAGAGAAAGACTCCCTTTTTACGAGCAGTACTTC.

The chain carries TRBV27 and TRBJ1-6; 9 bases line up with TRBD1. V lost 3 bases to trimming and J lost 6 bases; unmatched junction nucleotides: 3. The CDR3 consists of 15 residues. The germline V gene has CDR1 MNHEY and CDR2 SMNVEV (reference sequence). This CDR3 is CASSFGTGFNSPLHF. Written as DNA, the CDR3 is TGTGCCAGCAGTTTCGGGACAGGGTTTAATTCACCCCTCCACTTT.

The chain joins TRBV6-5 to TRBJ2-1; 12 bases are a match to TRBD2. The CDR3 consists of 14 residues. The germline gives CDR1 MNHEY, CDR2 SVGAGI. Trimming took 4 bases from V and 8 from J; bases not matched to a gene: 3. CDR3 amino acids: CASSLLAGGYEQFF. DNA of the CDR3: TGTGCCAGCAGTTTACTAGCGGGAGGCTATGAGCAGTTCTTC.

The chain has TRBV11-2 and TRBJ1-2, with D hard to call. Between the trimmed V and J ends, which lost 3 bases and 8 bases, there was a span of 10 bases. Germline V lookup: CDR1 SGHAT, CDR2 FQNNGV. This CDR3 has 12 amino acids. CDR3 coding DNA: TGTGCCAGCAGCTTGACAAGGATGGGCTACACCTTC. Protein: CASSLTRMGYTF.

This clone was found once. This chain links TRBV23-1 with TRBJ2-7; D gene unclear. TRBV23-1 is filed as an ORF, its function uncertain. V lost 2 bases and J lost 0, with 11 bases in between. The CDR3 length is 15 residues. The CDR3 here is CASSQRRRHSYEQYF. DNA for the CDR3: TGCGCCAGCAGTCAACGGCGCAGGCACTCCTACGAGCAGTACTTC.

This chain uses TRBV6-5 with TRBJ2-7, with 12 bases fitting TRBD1. In germline, CDR1 is MNHEY, CDR2 SVGAGI. V shed 5 bases and J 4 bases; nucleotides not matched to a gene: 6. The CDR3 is 15 amino acids. The CDR3 region is CASSTPGQGAYEQYF. CDR3 bases: TGTGCCAGCAGTACTCCGGGACAGGGGGCTTACGAGCAGTACTTC.

The chain couples TRBV4-1 to TRBJ2-2, with 9 bases fitting TRBD1. Germline V gene data show CDR1 as MGHRA and CDR2 as YSYEKL. The CDR3 covers 15 residues. V was clipped by 5 bases and J by 4 bases; unmatched bases: 5. This chain's CDR3 is CASSGGQGPTGELFF. DNA for the CDR3: TGCGCCAGCAGCGGGGGACAGGGACCCACCGGGGAGCTGTTTTTT.

The V and J genes are TRBV9 and TRBJ2-1; 8 bases map to TRBD2. V was clipped by 0 bases and J by 7 bases; unmatched bases: 6. Germline CDR1 SGDLS, CDR2 YYNGEE. This CDR3 spans 15 amino acids. CDR3 region: CASSVAPVAGNEQFF. As DNA, the CDR3 is TGTGCCAGCAGCGTAGCCCCAGTAGCGGGGAATGAGCAGTTCTTC.

Only one count was recorded for this clone. The chain has TRBV5-6 and TRBJ1-2; TRBD1 aligns across 7 bases. The CDR3 extends over 14 amino acids. V was clipped by 4 bases and J by 2 bases; unmatched bases: 5. Germline CDR1 SGHDT, CDR2 YYEEEE. CDR3 amino acids: CASSLGQENYGYTF. The DNA of the CDR3 is TGTGCCAGCAGCCTCGGACAGGAGAACTATGGCTACACCTTC.

The V gene is TRBV7-9, the J gene TRBJ1-2, with 7 bases lining up with TRBD1. The V segment lost 5 bases and the J segment 6 bases; nucleotides outside the gene matches: 9. The CDR3 is 14 amino acids. Germline lookup yields CDR1 SEHNR and CDR2 FQNEAQ (reference sequence). The CDR3 DNA sequence: TGTGCCAGCAGCATTCCAGACAGGGCAGATGGCTACACCTTC. It is translated as CASSIPDRADGYTF. Variable domain in full (rest from reference TRBV7-9 and TRBJ1-2): DTGVSQNPRHKITKRGQNVTFRCDPISEHNRLYWYRQTLGQGPEFLTYFQNEAQLEKSRLLSDRFSAERPKGSFSTLEIQRTEQGDSAMYLCASSIPDRADGYTFGSGTRLTVV.

The gene calls are TRBV18 and TRBJ1-2; 8 nucleotides match TRBD1. Germline lookup yields CDR1 KGHSH and CDR2 LQKENI. Trimming cost V 4 bases and J 10 bases; bases outside gene matches: 8. The CDR3 extends over 13 amino acids. The CDR3, as DNA: TGTGCCAGCTCACTCTCCCGGGACAGGACCTACACCTTC. This codes for CASSLSRDRTYTF.

The rearrangement links TRBV27 to TRBJ1-1; a weak D match, TRBD1 (5 bases). CDR3 size: 14 residues. Germline V gene sequence: CDR1 MNHEY, CDR2 SMNVEV (reference sequence). The ends were cut back, 2 bases at V and 5 bases at J, with 12 bases in the middle. The CDR3 coding sequence is TGTGCCAGCAGTTTAACCCCGGGGGGAACTGAAGCTTTCTTT. Protein sequence: CASSLTPGGTEAFF.